What follows is one T cell receptor beta chain and its context. This sample was included in a study of low-dose radiotherapy and immunotherapy resistance in tumors. Study in general: Members of Cohort 1 were treated with 0.5 Gy per fraction every 2 weeks. The prescribed total PTV dose was 6.5 Gy.

Regarding time point: before trial treatment. The therapy administered to donors comprised nivolumab, ipilimumab, aspirin, low-dose cyclophosphamide and low-dose radiotherapy. V was trimmed by 8 bases and J by 0 bases, leaving 6 bases between them. In germline, CDR1 is MDHEN, CDR2 SYDVKM. The CDR3 runs 12 residues. Priming of first-strand cDNA relied on TRAV- and TRBV-specific primers (covering alpha and beta chains). With a constant-region primer and a V-primer adapter, TCRs were subjected to about 20 PCR cycles of amplification. Using its own MiXCR run on the reads, TCRdb lists one record per CDR3 protein. The table has almost 40,000 distinct CDR3 sequences, around a third seen once.

The sequence derives from a male donor with gallbladder cancer. The input for sequencing was PBMCs, taken before treatment. V gene TRBV28 combines with J gene TRBJ2-3; no reliable D call. CDR3: CASRVSTDTQYF. CDR3 sequence (DNA): TGTGCCAGCCGGGTAAGCACAGATACGCAGTATTTT.